This T cell receptor (beta chain) was profiled in a study of cytomegalovirus exposure and HLA in healthy donors. Study conclusions and caveats: Among CMV-associated TCR beta chains, most appeared HLA-restricted in a later analysis. High sensitivity and specificity were reportedly achieved when the classifier diagnosed cytomegalovirus status.

Amplification used 60 Vbeta primers and 13 Jbeta primers. Only in-frame clones appear in the TCRdb table, and some are missing; sequencing was by immunoSEQ multiplex PCR. The sample lists some 100,000 clones; approximately 80% were seen once. The germline V gene encodes CDR1 MNHEY and CDR2 SMNVEV (reference sequence). The V and J ends lost 6 bases and 7 bases respectively, with 10 bases between them. CDR3 length: 12 amino acids. Remarks on this clone: The antigen is not known.

The chain carries TRBV27 and TRBJ1-5, with D possibly being TRBD1 (6 bases). Sequencing was performed on PBMCs. The TCR sequence derives from a woman between 40 and 55 years old in good health and CMV-seropositive. The CDR3 nucleotides are TGTGCCAGCAGAACAGGGATGCAGCCCCAGCATTTT. This sequence encodes CASRTGMQPQHF.